This record looks at one T cell receptor beta chain sequence and its context. These data belong to a study of human T cells and chemical hapten exposure. Study-wide background: Yields of TCR per sample differed, chiefly owing to small differences in pooled library volume.

Time point meaning: patch test 1, 2 weeks after DPC sensitization. As to treatment: therapeutic diphenylcyclopropenone sensitization with weekly scalp DPC. At patch-test visits, sampling came before the patch test. Unfractionated whole blood was the source from which total RNA was extracted. The CDR3 is 16 amino acids. V shed 1 base and J shed 4 bases, with 13 bases lying between them. In germline, CDR1 is SGHAT, CDR2 FQNNGV. TCRdb ran MiXCR on the RACE reads and lists one entry per CDR3 protein. Here the sample spans about 120,000 distinct CDR3 sequences, about an eighth being singletons. The sample was whole blood, taken in connection with sensitization to the hapten diphenylcyclopropenone (DPC). The gene calls are TRBV11-2 and TRBJ2-2; D is perhaps TRBD1 (6 bases). This receptor was obtained from a man aged 18 to 29 with alopecia areata. Some clones in this sample may be carry-over from other donors' samples. CDR3 DNA sequence: TGTGCCAGCAGCTTAGTCCCAGGGGCGGGCACCGGGGAGCTGTTTTTT. Amino acid sequence: CASSLVPGAGTGELFF.